This T cell receptor beta chain is drawn from a study of regulatory T cells in long-lasting Graves disease. Documented time point: newly diagnosed GD, antithyroid drugs for less than 3 months. Researchers made the TCR library from RNA that was extracted from PBMCs. Only a few counts were recorded for this clonotype. Researchers made TCR beta libraries by using iRepertoire HTBI primers and running Arm-PCR on CDR3 regions. TCRdb called the multiplex PCR reads again in MiXCR, with one record for every CDR3 protein. The sample includes roughly 350,000 distinct CDR3 sequences, 15% to 20% seen only once; the top ten take 20% to 25%. The same data also contributed to another study, on T cells in Graves' hyperthyroidism and ophthalmopathy.

This receptor was obtained from a young woman with Graves disease. The sequencing used peripheral blood mononuclear cells (PBMCs), collected at new diagnosis, from a patient treated with antithyroid drugs.

The CDR3 reads CASSTTSPGSIQYF. CDR3 sequence (DNA): TGTGCCAGCAGCACCACCTCCCCCGGGAGCATTCAGTACTTC. This rearrangement joins TRBV5-8 to TRBJ2-4; possibly TRBD2 for D (6 bases). Trimming removed 4 bases at V and 9 bases at J, with 17 bases between. This CDR3 is 14 amino acids long. Looked up from germline, CDR1 is SGHTS and CDR2 is YDEGEE. The entire variable domain, with the rest obtained from reference TRBV5-8 and TRBJ2-4, is as follows: EAGVTQSPTHLIKTRGQQATLRCSPISGHTSVYWYQQALGLGLQFLLWYDEGEERNRGNFPPRFSGRQFPNYSSELNVNALELEDSALYLCASSTTSPGSIQYFGAGTRLSVL.